One and the same sample provided the 20 T cell receptor beta chains below, sequenced in a study of metastatic and nonmetastatic thyroid tumors. Not a single patient had been given any form of treatment at any point before undergoing thyroid surgery. TCRdb re-clonotyped the PCR reads through MiXCR. This table holds 40,000 or so clones, 15% to 20% found once. The specimen sequenced was blood. All receptors come from a female donor with papillary thyroid cancer or a benign thyroid nodule (not recorded which). Some clones in this sample may be carry-over from other donors' samples.

This clone was seen ten or more times. V gene TRBV5-4 combines with J gene TRBJ2-3; D gene uncertain. Germline V gene sequence: CDR1 SGHNT, CDR2 YYREEE (reference sequence). CDR3 length equals 14 residues. Trimming cost V 0 bases and J 4 bases, with 9 bases left between them. In nucleotides, the CDR3 is TGTGCCAGCAGCTTGGAAGTGGCCCCAGATACGCAGTATTTT. Encoded protein: CASSLEVAPDTQYF.

This clone was counted ten times or more. The chain recombines TRBV19 with TRBJ1-4, with a possible D match to TRBD1 (6 bases). The CDR3 totals 17 residues. The germline V gene has CDR1 LNHDA and CDR2 SQIVND (reference sequence). V lost 4 bases, J lost 6 bases, and 21 bases lay in between. This CDR3 reads CASSTLEQGENDEKLFF. In DNA, the CDR3 is TGTGCCAGTAGTACATTAGAACAGGGAGAGAATGATGAAAAACTGTTTTTT. Full variable domain (missing parts from reference TRBV19 and TRBJ1-4): DGGITQSPKYLFRKEGQNVTLSCEQNLNHDAMYWYRQDPGQGLRLIYYSQIVNDFQKGDIAEGYSVSREKKESFPLTVTSAQKNPTAFYLCASSTLEQGENDEKLFFGSGTQLSVL.

The sample holds a few counts of this clone. V and J are TRBV12-3 or TRBV12-4 and TRBJ2-3; possible D gene TRBD2, 5 bases. The CDR3 contains 15 residues. Deletions cut 7 bases from V and 2 bases from J, with 16 bases between. CDR3 sequence (DNA): TGTGCCAGCATCCCGGTACTAGTTGACACAGATACGCAGTATTTT. Translated: CASIPVLVDTDTQYF.

Ten or more counts support this clone. V usage is TRBV2 and J usage is TRBJ2-7; weak D call: TRBD2 (6 bases). The ends were cut back, 5 bases at V and 0 bases at J, with 11 bases in the middle. The germline V gene encodes CDR1 SNHLY and CDR2 FYNNEI. The CDR3 runs 14 residues. The DNA for the CDR3 is TGTGCCAGCAGTTTAAAACTAGCCTCCTACGAGCAGTACTTC. Translation: CASSLKLASYEQYF.

The CDR3 here is CASSRDSNQPQHF. The CDR3 region has the DNA TGTGCCAGCAGCCGGGATAGCAATCAGCCCCAGCATTTT. The chain recombines TRBV9 with TRBJ1-5, with D unresolved. The CDR3 runs 13 residues. Germline CDR1 reads SGDLS; CDR2 reads YYNGEE. V lost 4 bases and J lost 0, with 5 bases in between.

Many counts were recorded for this clone. The chain couples TRBV9 to TRBJ1-3; D is unresolved. The germline V gene encodes CDR1 SGDLS and CDR2 YYNGEE. V lost 2 bases and J 1 base, leaving 7 bases between the germline ends. This CDR3 region has 14 residues. The CDR3, as DNA: TGTGCCAGCAGCGTTCGGGGTTCTGGAAACACCATATATTTT. This translates into CASSVRGSGNTIYF.

This clone was seen only once. At one end the junction does not follow the germline gene, possibly because of a read error. This chain connects TRBV7-9 to TRBJ2-7, with TRBD2 identical over 11 bases. This CDR3 region has 14 residues. Germline V lookup: CDR1 SEHNR, CDR2 FQNEAQ (reference sequence). The CDR3 is CASSLGLAADELYF. The CDR3 coding sequence is TGTGCCAGCAGCTTGGGACTAGCGGCAGACGAGCTGTACTTC.

At least ten counts were recorded for this clone. The V and J genes are TRBV6-1 and TRBJ1-4; 8 bases map to TRBD1. The junction had 6 bases not matched to a gene; V was cut back by 5 bases and J by 7 bases. This CDR3 is built from 14 residues. Germline CDR1 MNHNS, CDR2 SASEGT. The CDR3 is CASSPQGGSEKLFF. The CDR3 nucleotides are TGTGCCAGCAGTCCACAGGGGGGGTCTGAAAAACTGTTTTTT.

The table lists this clone with a few counts. Lacking the conserved final phenylalanine or tryptophan, this CDR3 likely reflects a read error. The genes are TRBV6-1 and TRBJ2-7; D is unclear. Trimming shortened V by 9 bases and J by 7 bases, and 19 bases separated the two germline ends. This CDR3 has 13 residues. Per germline, CDR1 MNHNS and CDR2 SASEGT. For the CDR3, the DNA is TGTGCCAGTAGAAAACCCCCCAAACGGGAGCAGTACTTA. Amino acid sequence: CASRKPPKREQYL.

This clone has just a few counts. With a much larger clone just one base away, this may be a read error. Other DNA sequences in this sample translate to the same CDR3. The chain has TRBV2 and TRBJ1-4; weak D call: TRBD1 (5 bases). The germline gives CDR1 SNHLY, CDR2 FYNNEI. The CDR3 loop spans 14 amino acids. CDR3 amino acids: CASSEGLSNEKLFF. CDR3 nucleotide sequence: TGTGCAAGCAGTGAGGGACTTTCTAATGAAAAACTGTTTTTT.

With respect to this clone: One end of the junction fails to match germline, which may point to a read error. V gene TRBV5-1 combines with J gene TRBJ1-2; D not certain. This CDR3 is built from 13 residues. The germline CDR1 and CDR2 sequences are SGHRS and YFSETQ. The CDR3 spells CAISLGTGIGYAF. CDR3 sequence (DNA): TGCGCCATCAGCTTGGGCACGGGGATTGGCTACGCCTTC.

In the case of this clone: The CDR3 end shows no conserved phenylalanine or tryptophan, and so a read error is likely. The CDR3 coding sequence is TGTGCCAGCAGGACAGGGGTTCGCTATGGCTACACCCTC. Amino acids: CASRTGVRYGYTL. The chain is built from TRBV28 and TRBJ1-2; 8 positions match TRBD1. Trimming at V came to 6 bases and at J to 4 bases, leaving 4 bases not matched to a gene. Germline V gene lookup returns CDR1 MDHEN and CDR2 SYDVKM. The CDR3 is made up of 13 amino acids.

This clone was picked up many times. The chain has TRBV6-1 and TRBJ2-5; 10 nucleotides agree with TRBD1. Trimming cost V 8 bases and J 5 bases; bases outside gene matches: 8. The CDR3 runs to 14 residues. Germline lookup yields CDR1 MNHNS and CDR2 SASEGT. The DNA for the CDR3 is TGTGCCAGCGGGGACAGGGGAGTACGTGAGACCCAGTACTTC. This gives the protein CASGDRGVRETQYF.

The rearrangement joins TRBV12-3 or TRBV12-4 to TRBJ1-6; D gene uncertain. CDR3 size: 14 residues. The V end lost 5 bases, the J end lost 4 bases, and 9 bases lay between the germline ends. The CDR3 nucleotides read TGTGCCAGCAGTCAATTGAGATATAATTCACCCCTCCACTTT. Translating it yields CASSQLRYNSPLHF.

This clone came up a few times. Since a much larger clone is just one base distant, this may be a read error. The J gene is TRBJ2-3, the V gene TRBV6-1, with D maybe TRBD2 (5 bases). In germline, CDR1 is MNHNS, CDR2 SASEGT. This CDR3 has 14 residues. The CDR3 spells CASSFSGLTDTQYF. CDR3 nucleotide sequence: TGTGCCAGCAGTTTTTCTGGACTCACAGATACACAGTATTTT.

This clone was counted many times. This chain connects TRBV4-2 to TRBJ1-3, with 7 bases matching TRBD1. Germline V gene sequence: CDR1 LGHNA, CDR2 YNFKEQ. With V trimmed by 5 bases and J by 0 bases, 10 bases remained unmatched. The length of the CDR3 is 17 residues. The CDR3 spells CASSVGGQMFSGNTIYF. The CDR3 bases are TGTGCCAGCAGCGTAGGGGGACAGATGTTCTCTGGAAACACCATATATTTT.

As concerns this clone: This clone may be a read error of a much larger clone one base away. The same CDR3 also results from other DNA sequences found in this sample. The chain employs TRBV2 and TRBJ2-7; TRBD2 is a possible D gene (5 bases). V was clipped by 7 bases and J by 0 bases, with 13 bases between them. The V gene's germline CDR1 is SNHLY and CDR2 FYNNEI. The CDR3 consists of 14 residues. The CDR3 DNA sequence: TGTGCCAGCAACCTTGACTACCACTCCTACGAGCAGTACTTC. Residues: CASNLDYHSYEQYF. Together with reference TRBV2 and TRBJ2-7, the CDR3 gives the full variable domain: EPEVTQTPSHQVTQMGQEVILRCVPISNHLYFYWYRQILGQKVEFLVSFYNNEISEKSEIFDDQFSVERPDGSNFTLKIRSTKLEDSAMYFCASNLDYHSYEQYFGPGTRLTVT.

This clone was recorded at least ten times. The chain is built from TRBV5-8 and TRBJ2-1; D is unclear. With 4 bases removed from V and 9 bases from J, the gap between germline ends came to 14 bases. Per germline, CDR1 SGHTS and CDR2 YDEGEE. There are 13 residues in the CDR3. CDR3: CASSTDSRPEQFF. The CDR3 nucleotides read TGTGCCAGCAGCACCGACTCTAGGCCTGAGCAGTTCTTC.

This clone has a count of ten or more. The DNA for the CDR3 is TGTGCCAGCAGGTTGGCCTCTTACGGAGAAGAGACCCAGTACTTC. Amino acids: CASRLASYGEETQYF. The chain has TRBV2 and TRBJ2-5; D remains unclear. The ends were cut back, 6 bases at V and 3 bases at J, with 17 bases in the middle. The germline CDR1 and CDR2 sequences are SNHLY and FYNNEI. The CDR3 runs 15 residues.

In its sample, this clone was seen a few times. The CDR3 reads CATSDAGQGDHNEQFF. In DNA form, the CDR3 reads TGTGCCACCAGTGACGCGGGACAGGGCGACCACAATGAGCAGTTCTTC. This sequence joins TRBV24-1 and TRBJ2-1, with TRBD1 matching over 9 bases. In germline, CDR1 is KGHDR, CDR2 SFDVKD. This CDR3 contains 16 residues. J was trimmed by 5 bases and V by 4 bases; bases with no gene match: 8.